These 2 T cell receptor beta chains were sequenced from one sample in a study of cytomegalovirus exposure and HLA in healthy donors. 13 Jbeta primers and 60 Vbeta primers were used for the PCR. Clones were sequenced by immunoSEQ multiplex PCR, and TCRdb holds only the in-frame ones, with some missing. The sample consists of 120,000 or so clones, over 65% of them appearing once. Material for sequencing was PBMCs. The receptors stem from a man aged 35 to 55 in good health and CMV-seropositive.

J is TRBJ1-1 and V is TRBV6-5; D might be TRBD1 (5 bases). CDR1 and CDR2 from the germline V gene are MNHEY and SVGAGI. The V and J ends lost 6 bases and 1 base respectively, with 9 bases between them. The CDR3 is made up of 13 amino acids. CDR3 region: CASRPTGNTEAFF. CDR3 sequence (DNA): TGTGCCAGCAGACCCACAGGGAACACTGAAGCTTTCTTT.

The genes are TRBV5-4 and TRBJ1-1; D may be TRBD1 (5 bases). The V end lost 4 bases, the J end lost 3 bases, and 7 bases lay between the germline ends. The CDR3 length is 12 residues. Germline values: CDR1 SGHNT, CDR2 YYREEE (reference sequence). This CDR3 reads CASSVRDTEAFF. In DNA form, the CDR3 reads TGTGCCAGCAGCGTCAGGGACACTGAAGCTTTCTTT.